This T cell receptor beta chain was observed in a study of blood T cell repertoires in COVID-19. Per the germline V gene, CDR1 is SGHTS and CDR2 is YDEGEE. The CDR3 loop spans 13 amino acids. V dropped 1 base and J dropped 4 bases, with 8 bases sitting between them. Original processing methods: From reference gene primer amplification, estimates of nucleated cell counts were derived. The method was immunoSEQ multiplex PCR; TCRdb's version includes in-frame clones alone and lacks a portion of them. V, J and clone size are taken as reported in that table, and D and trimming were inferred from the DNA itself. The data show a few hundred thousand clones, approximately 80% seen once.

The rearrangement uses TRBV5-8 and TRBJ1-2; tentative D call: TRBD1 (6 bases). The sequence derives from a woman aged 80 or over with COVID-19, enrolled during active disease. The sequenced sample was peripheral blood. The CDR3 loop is CASSLTGPYGYTF. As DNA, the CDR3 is TGTGCCAGCAGCTTGACAGGGCCCTATGGCTACACCTTC.